The next 22 T cell receptor beta chains were all read from a single sample in a study of CD8 T cells in ankylosing spondylitis. TCRdb independently ran MiXCR on the 5' RACE reads; one entry per CDR3 protein. The table records roughly 190,000 distinct CDR3 sequences, roughly 13% of them present only once. Sequencing was carried out using blood, either unsorted or a sorted T cell fraction (not recorded which). The source of these receptors is a male donor with ankylosing spondylitis or in good health (not recorded which).

This clonotype was observed a handful of times. The chain combines TRBV7-9 with TRBJ1-5, with D possibly being TRBD1 (5 bases). This CDR3 has 13 residues. V gave up 1 base and J gave up 7 bases, with 8 bases separating them. From germline, CDR1 is SEHNR and CDR2 FQNEAQ (reference sequence). The CDR3 sequence: CASSLGQGQPQHF. The CDR3 DNA is TGTGCCAGCAGCTTAGGCCAGGGACAGCCCCAGCATTTT.

The table lists this clonotype with a few counts. This rearrangement joins TRBV20-1 to TRBJ2-3, with D maybe TRBD1 (6 bases). V was pared by 6 bases and J by 2 bases, with 15 bases between. The germline gives CDR1 DFQATT, CDR2 SNEGSKA (reference sequence). The CDR3 runs 14 residues. CDR3 loop: CSAPRGIYTDTQYF. The CDR3 DNA is TGCAGTGCCCCCAGGGGAATTTACACAGATACGCAGTATTTT.

This chain uses TRBV4-1 with TRBJ2-1; a weak D match, TRBD2 (6 bases). Germline lookup yields CDR1 MGHRA and CDR2 YSYEKL. V dropped 4 bases and J dropped 11 bases, with 15 bases sitting between them. The CDR3 covers 13 residues. CDR3 in DNA: TGCGCCAGCAGCCCTTCCTCGGGGGATCAGCAGTTCTTC. Its translation: CASSPSSGDQQFF.

Notes on this clonotype: A much larger clone is a single base away; this may be a read error. The V call is TRBV27, the J call TRBJ2-1; 9 bases line up with TRBD1. The germline gives CDR1 MNHEY, CDR2 SMNVEV (reference sequence). CDR3 size: 16 residues. CDR3 protein: CASSSPRTGAYIEQFF. DNA of the CDR3: TGTGCCAGCAGTTCCCCCCGGACAGGGGCGTACATTGAGCAGTTCTTC.

This clonotype was detected a few times. The CDR3 sequence: CASDDSFSGNTIYF. DNA for the CDR3: TGTGCCAGCGACGACAGCTTCTCTGGAAACACCATATATTTT. The V call is TRBV3-1, the J call TRBJ1-3, with D possibly TRBD1 on 5 matching bases. Germline V lookup: CDR1 LGHDT, CDR2 YNNKEL (reference sequence). This CDR3 spans 14 amino acids. The ends were cut back, 8 bases at V and 0 bases at J, with 11 bases in the middle.

This clonotype was recorded a few times. V usage is TRBV29-1 and J usage is TRBJ2-7, with a tentative D call TRBD1 (6 bases). Germline assignment: CDR1 SQVTM and CDR2 ANQGSEA. The CDR3 contains 14 residues. V dropped 6 bases and J dropped 0 bases, with 15 bases sitting between them. The CDR3 nucleotides are TGCAGCGTGGCTCCAGGGGCCTACTCCTACGAGCAGTACTTC. It encodes CSVAPGAYSYEQYF.

This clonotype was recorded a few times. This sequence joins TRBV2 and TRBJ2-5; weak D call: TRBD1 (6 bases). V gave up 3 bases and J gave up 5 bases, with 16 bases separating them. The CDR3 runs to 15 residues. Germline V gene sequence: CDR1 SNHLY, CDR2 FYNNEI. This chain's CDR3 is CASSDPLGARETQYF. Here the CDR3 DNA reads TGTGCCAGCAGTGACCCGCTGGGGGCGAGGGAGACCCAGTACTTC.

The genes are TRBV27 and TRBJ2-5; 8 bases are a match to TRBD1. This CDR3 has 16 residues. The V and J ends lost 5 bases and 0 bases, in that order; junction bases with no gene match: 8. Germline values: CDR1 MNHEY, CDR2 SMNVEV (reference sequence). In DNA, the CDR3 is TGTGCCAGCAGTACCGACAGGGGACCCAACCAAGAGACCCAGTACTTC. This codes for CASSTDRGPNQETQYF.

This clonotype was found a few times. The rearrangement joins TRBV3-1 to TRBJ2-3; 9 positions agree with TRBD2. The CDR3 extends over 20 amino acids. Germline CDR1 and CDR2: LGHDT and YNNKEL (reference sequence). The ends lost 0 bases at V and 2 bases at J; junction bases unmatched: 15. CDR3 protein: CASSQEGEPGLALTTDTQYF. The DNA for the CDR3 is TGTGCCAGCAGCCAAGAAGGGGAACCGGGACTAGCTCTAACCACAGATACGCAGTATTTT.

There are a few counts of this clonotype. The chain couples TRBV27 to TRBJ2-5; 9 bases agree with TRBD2. Germline CDR1 is MNHEY and CDR2 is SMNVEV (reference sequence). The trim removed 5 bases at V and 5 bases at J, leaving 9 bases unmatched. The CDR3 loop spans 15 amino acids. CDR3 in DNA: TGTGCCAGCAGTCCATTAGCGGGAGAGGCCGAGACCCAGTACTTC. It encodes CASSPLAGEAETQYF.

This clonotype was detected ten times or more. The V gene is TRBV12-3 or TRBV12-4, the J gene TRBJ2-1; D is ambiguous. CDR3 size: 14 residues. Trimming removed 2 bases from V and 3 bases from J, with 8 bases in between. The CDR3 sequence is CASSLISSYNEQFF. CDR3 coding DNA: TGTGCCAGCAGTTTAATTAGCAGCTACAATGAGCAGTTCTTC.

This clonotype came up a few times. This CDR3 is CASGSLAGLTGELFF. The CDR3 DNA sequence: TGTGCTAGTGGTTCCCTAGCGGGATTAACCGGGGAGCTGTTTTTT. J is TRBJ2-2 and V is TRBV12-5; 9 bases fit TRBD2. The V and J ends lost 4 bases and 5 bases, in that order; junction bases with no gene match: 5. Per the germline V gene, CDR1 is LGHNT and CDR2 is FRNRAP. The length of the CDR3 is 15 residues. Based on the CDR3 plus reference TRBV12-5 and TRBJ2-2, the full variable domain is DARVTQTPRHKVTEMGQEVTMRCQPILGHNTVFWYRQTMMQGLELLAYFRNRAPLDDSGMPKDRFSAEMPDATLATLKIQPSEPRDSAVYFCASGSLAGLTGELFFGEGSRLTVL.

This clonotype was recorded many times. The V call is TRBV7-9, the J call TRBJ1-2; 7 positions match TRBD1. Germline-derived CDR1 and CDR2 are SEHNR and FQNEAQ (reference sequence). The CDR3 covers 13 residues. The V and J ends lost 1 base and 4 bases, in that order; junction bases with no gene match: 0. In nucleotides, the CDR3 is TGTGCCAGCAGCTTAGGGACAGGCTATGGCTACACCTTC. Translating it yields CASSLGTGYGYTF.

The table lists this clonotype with many counts. J is TRBJ2-5 and V is TRBV10-3; a possible D gene is TRBD2 (6 bases). The germline CDR1 and CDR2 sequences are ENHRY and SYGVKD. The V end was cut by 3 bases, the J end by 6 bases, with 20 bases between. This CDR3 is built from 16 residues. The CDR3 reads CAISDLATSQDQTQYF. CDR3 in DNA: TGTGCCATCAGTGACCTAGCGACATCACAGGATCAGACCCAGTACTTC.

There are many counts of this clonotype. The V call is TRBV12-3 or TRBV12-4, the J call TRBJ1-2; no clear D. CDR3 length equals 15 residues. Trimming took off 6 bases at V and 8 bases at J, with 22 bases between the two ends. The CDR3 is CASRDDLSLTVGYTF. DNA for the CDR3: TGTGCCAGCAGGGATGACCTCTCATTGACGGTGGGCTACACCTTC.

V is TRBV7-9 and J is TRBJ1-1, with TRBD1 as a possible D gene (6 bases). From germline, CDR1 is SEHNR and CDR2 FQNEAQ (reference sequence). CDR3 length: 12 amino acids. Between the trimmed V and J ends, which lost 4 bases and 7 bases, there was a span of 10 bases. CDR3 amino acids: CASSWGADEAFF. In nucleotides, the CDR3 is TGTGCCAGCAGCTGGGGGGCGGATGAAGCTTTCTTT.

Many counts were recorded for this clonotype. The rearrangement uses TRBV29-1 and TRBJ2-1; D may be TRBD1 or TRBD2 (5 bases each). This CDR3 has 14 amino acids. V was clipped by 3 bases and J by 9 bases, with 18 bases between them. Germline CDR1 is SQVTM and CDR2 is ANQGSEA. Here the CDR3 reads CSVDSGTGDGEQFF. CDR3 DNA: TGCAGCGTTGATTCCGGGACGGGTGACGGTGAGCAGTTCTTC.

This chain links TRBV7-6 with TRBJ1-6; D not resolved. The CDR3 sequence is 14 residues long. V was clipped by 5 bases and J by 4 bases, with 9 bases between them. CDR1 is SGHVS, CDR2 FNYEAQ, per germline. The CDR3 DNA is TGTGCCAGCAGCCCCTCGGGGTATAATTCACCCCTCCACTTT. This sequence encodes CASSPSGYNSPLHF. The complete variable domain, with remaining parts taken from reference TRBV7-6 and TRBJ1-6, reads GAGVSQSPRYKVTKRGQDVALRCDPISGHVSLYWYRQALGQGPEFLTYFNYEAQQDKSGLPNDRFSAERPEGSISTLTIQRTEQRDSAMYRCASSPSGYNSPLHFGNGTRLTVT.

This clonotype occurred many times. The chain couples TRBV12-3 or TRBV12-4 to TRBJ1-1; D gene unclear. V lost 3 bases and J lost 11, with 10 bases in between. This CDR3 contains 11 residues. The CDR3 spells CASSFGLLAFF. CDR3 nucleotide sequence: TGTGCCAGCAGTTTTGGTTTGTTGGCTTTCTTT.

The rearrangement uses TRBV12-3 or TRBV12-4 and TRBJ2-7; D is undetermined. Trimming took 2 bases from V and 3 from J, leaving 8 bases between them. CDR3 length equals 13 residues. The CDR3, as DNA: TGTGCCAGCAGTTTATACAGAGGCTACGAGCAGTACTTC. This gives the protein CASSLYRGYEQYF.

The gene calls are TRBV6-1 and TRBJ2-3, with 11 bases lining up with TRBD2. The V gene's germline CDR1 is MNHNS and CDR2 SASEGT. J was trimmed by 4 bases and V by 5 bases; bases with no gene match: 5. This CDR3 is 15 amino acids long. CDR3 residues: CASSPTSGSADTQYF. The CDR3 region has the DNA TGTGCCAGCAGTCCAACTAGCGGGAGTGCAGATACGCAGTATTTT.

This clonotype was counted a few times. This chain joins TRBV29-1 and TRBJ2-2, with D tentatively TRBD1 (6 bases). CDR1 SQVTM and CDR2 ANQGSEA come from the germline V gene. Between the trimmed V and J ends, which lost 1 base and 1 base, there was a span of 7 bases. There are 14 residues in the CDR3. CDR3 sequence reads: CSVEGGLNTGELFF. The CDR3 region has the DNA TGCAGCGTTGAAGGGGGGCTGAACACCGGGGAGCTGTTTTTT.